This record looks at one TCR beta chain sequence and its context. The sample is drawn from a study of blood T cell repertoires in COVID-19. Trimming pared 3 bases from V and 6 bases from J, leaving 17 bases between. The V gene's germline CDR1 is MNHNS and CDR2 SASEGT. This CDR3 has 15 residues. The data were produced by immunoSEQ multiplex PCR, yet TCRdb's version contains in-frame clones alone and is incomplete. Of 100,000 to 150,000 clones listed, approximately 74% were seen once; the top ten hold more than 5%. V and J are TRBV6-1 and TRBJ1-2, with D perhaps matching TRBD1 (5 bases). This TCR was sampled from a man in his 60s with acute or convalescent COVID-19. The sample was peripheral blood. Here the CDR3 DNA reads TGTGCCAGCAGTGAGCAGACAGTTCCCGTGAATGGCTACACCTTC. It translates to CASSEQTVPVNGYTF.